This T cell receptor beta chain was documented in a study of OX40 agonist ivuxolimab in advanced cancers. TCRdb's copy holds only in-frame clones and misses some; the assay was immunoSEQ multiplex PCR. The data contain approximately 74,000 clones, roughly 89% of them singletons. The CDR3 runs 14 residues. Trimming took 7 bases from V and 6 from J; bases not matched to a gene: 12. Germline values: CDR1 SGHRS, CDR2 YFSETQ. This clonotype was sampled from an adult with an advanced solid tumor such as melanoma, head and neck, liver or kidney cancer. The chain has TRBV5-1 and TRBJ2-7; 8 bases are shared with TRBD2. This material consisted of CD4+ or CD8+ T cells sorted from blood, taken in a trial of the OX40 agonist ivuxolimab. The CDR3 is CASGRAGGVSEQYF. The CDR3 nucleotides read TGCGCCAGCGGGAGGGCGGGAGGAGTTTCCGAGCAGTACTTC.